Listed below are T cell receptor beta chains from one sample, sequenced in a study of beta chain features in type 1 diabetes. The protocol was immunoSEQ multiplex PCR, while the TCRdb copy is restricted to in-frame clones and leaves out a portion. The table records 240,000 or so clones, roughly 70% of them present only once. The sample comprised naive CD4+ T cells from blood. The receptors derive from a man in his thirties or forties in good health. Each CDR3 is given with its conserved first and last residue. The D gene is left open where the match is weak. Only some rows state a clone size, as once, few, many or a class for expanded clones.

J gene | clone size | V gene | D gene | CDR3 protein | CDR3 DNA
TRBJ2-4 | - | TRBV21-1 | - | CASSKEWGTLAKNIQYF | TGTGCCAGCAGCAAAGAATGGGGGACGTTAGCCAAAAACATTCAGTACTTC
TRBJ2-2 | - | TRBV15 | - | CATSSPGTSNTGELFF | TGTGCCACCAGCAGCCCCGGGACATCGAACACCGGGGAGCTGTTTTTT
TRBJ1-2 | - | TRBV19 | TRBD1 | CASIGTGSTNYGYTF | TGTGCCAGTATCGGGACAGGGAGCACTAACTATGGCTACACCTTC
TRBJ2-5 | few | TRBV30 | - | CAWSVRAAETQYF | TGTGCCTGGAGTGTACGGGCCGCGGAGACCCAGTACTTC
TRBJ2-3 | - | TRBV5-1 | TRBD2 | CASSLASGSTDTQYF | TGCGCCAGCAGCTTGGCTAGCGGTAGCACAGATACGCAGTATTTT
TRBJ2-5 | once | TRBV10-3 | TRBD2 | CAISGGTSQETQYF | TGTGCCATCAGTGGGGGGACTAGCCAAGAGACCCAGTACTTC
TRBJ2-1 | - | TRBV15 | TRBD2 | CATSRDRAGAIYNEQFF | TGTGCCACCAGCAGAGATCGGGCGGGAGCCATCTACAATGAGCAGTTCTTC
TRBJ2-2 | - | TRBV30 | TRBD1 | CAWSAGTANTGELFF | TGTGCCTGGAGCGCCGGGACAGCGAACACCGGGGAGCTGTTTTTT
TRBJ2-1 | few | TRBV29-1 | - | CSVESATEQFF | TGCAGCGTTGAGAGCGCTACGGAACAGTTCTTC
TRBJ2-7 | - | TRBV30 | - | CAWRERGHRSSYEQYF | TGTGCCTGGAGGGAAAGGGGACACAGGAGCTCCTACGAGCAGTACTTC
TRBJ2-7 | - | TRBV30 | - | CAWSAGLPSGEQYF | TGTGCCTGGAGTGCTGGACTCCCCTCGGGGGAGCAGTACTTC
TRBJ1-2 | few | TRBV10-3 | - | CAISESGSYGYTF | TGTGCCATCAGTGAGTCGGGCAGCTATGGCTACACCTTC
TRBJ2-7 | - | TRBV7-2 | TRBD2 | CASSPRTSRVYEQYF | TGTGCCAGCAGCCCCCGGACTAGTCGTGTCTACGAGCAGTACTTC
TRBJ2-7 | - | TRBV28 | - | CASRGGYYEQYF | TGTGCCAGCAGGGGTGGGTACTACGAGCAGTACTTC
TRBJ2-2 | - | TRBV4-3 | - | CASSTNRVNTGELFF | TGCGCCAGCAGCACCAACAGGGTAAACACCGGGGAGCTGTTTTTT
TRBJ2-7 | - | TRBV4-3 | - | CASSQDRVEGISYEQYF | TGCGCCAGCAGCCAAGATCGGGTAGAGGGAATATCCTACGAGCAGTACTTC
TRBJ2-4 | few | TRBV29-1 | - | CSVESSNIQYF | TGCAGCGTTGAATCCTCAAACATTCAGTACTTC
TRBJ2-5 | - | TRBV5-1 | TRBD2 | CASSSGTSGASEETQYF | TGCGCCAGCAGCTCCGGGACTAGCGGGGCCTCGGAGGAGACCCAGTACTTC
TRBJ1-1 | - | TRBV5-6 | - | CASSHRGTEAFF | TGTGCCAGCAGCCACCGCGGCACTGAAGCTTTCTTT
TRBJ2-1 | - | TRBV7-2 | TRBD2 | CASSPRGGRGYEQFF | TGTGCCAGCAGCCCGAGAGGCGGGAGGGGGTATGAGCAGTTCTTC
TRBJ2-7 | - | TRBV15 | TRBD1 | CATSRERDSLYEQYF | TGTGCCACCAGCAGAGAAAGGGACAGTCTCTACGAGCAGTACTTC
TRBJ1-2 | - | TRBV11-2 | - | CASSQHTGGYTF | TGTGCCAGCAGCCAACACACCGGGGGCTACACCTTC
TRBJ2-5 | - | TRBV27 | - | CASSLGETQYF | TGTGCCAGCAGTTTGGGGGAGACCCAGTACTTC
TRBJ2-1 | - | TRBV2 | - | CASSDWGDPYNEQFF | TGTGCCAGCAGTGATTGGGGTGACCCTTACAATGAGCAGTTCTTC
TRBJ1-2 | - | TRBV20-1 | - | CSARRLRGYTF | TGCAGTGCTAGGAGGTTGCGCGGCTACACCTTC
TRBJ1-2 | - | TRBV28 | - | CASSLRQSGYTF | TGTGCCAGCAGTCTCAGACAGAGTGGCTACACCTTC
TRBJ1-1 | - | TRBV6-5 | - | CASSEAFF | TGTGCCAGCAGTGAAGCTTTCTTT
TRBJ2-1 | - | TRBV28 | - | CASSSVYNEQFF | TGTGCCAGCAGTTCCGTATACAATGAGCAGTTCTTC
TRBJ2-1 | - | TRBV6-5 | TRBD2 | CASSIAGAAYNEQFF | TGTGCCAGCAGTATAGCGGGAGCGGCCTACAATGAGCAGTTCTTC
TRBJ1-2 | - | TRBV30 | - | CAWSVRRTAYGYTF | TGTGCCTGGAGTGTACGAAGAACCGCGTATGGCTACACCTTC
TRBJ2-2 | - | TRBV7-2 | - | CASRDKRAGELFF | TGTGCCAGCAGGGATAAAAGGGCCGGGGAGCTGTTTTTT
TRBJ2-5 | - | TRBV5-6 | - | CASTPDRGRETQYF | TGTGCCAGCACCCCGGACCGAGGCAGAGAGACCCAGTACTTC
TRBJ2-1 | - | TRBV29-1 | TRBD1 | CSVSPTGASSYNEQFF | TGCAGCGTTAGCCCGACAGGGGCGAGCTCCTACAATGAGCAGTTCTTC
TRBJ2-5 | - | TRBV29-1 | - | CSVGWGAGETQYF | TGCAGCGTTGGTTGGGGGGCCGGGGAGACCCAGTACTTC
TRBJ2-1 | - | TRBV7-2 | - | CASSLEGASYNEQFF | TGTGCCAGCAGCTTAGAAGGGGCCTCCTACAATGAGCAGTTCTTC
TRBJ2-6 | - | TRBV7-2 | - | CASSLIQGLSGANVLTF | TGTGCCAGCAGCTTAATACAGGGTCTTTCTGGGGCCAACGTCCTGACTTTC
TRBJ2-1 | - | TRBV7-6 | - | CASSPMGQNYNEQFF | TGTGCCAGCAGCCCAATGGGGCAAAACTACAATGAGCAGTTCTTC
TRBJ1-2 | - | TRBV30 | - | CAWSAGGYGYTF | TGTGCCTGGAGTGCGGGGGGATATGGCTACACCTTC
TRBJ2-3 | - | TRBV7-2 | - | CASSPSATSTDTQYF | TGTGCCAGCAGCCCATCGGCGACTAGCACAGATACGCAGTATTTT
TRBJ1-3 | - | TRBV10-3 | - | CAISDLTEGSGNTIYF | TGTGCCATCAGTGATTTAACCGAAGGCTCTGGAAACACCATATATTTT
TRBJ1-6 | - | TRBV9 | TRBD1 | CASSSRDRGNSPLHF | TGTGCCAGCAGCTCAAGAGACAGGGGTAATTCACCCCTCCACTTT
TRBJ2-3 | - | TRBV7-2 | - | CASSLRVAPDTQYF | TGTGCCAGCAGCTTACGGGTAGCGCCAGATACGCAGTATTTT
TRBJ2-2 | - | TRBV7-2 | - | CASSRSRGTGELFF | TGTGCCAGCAGCCGAAGTAGGGGCACCGGGGAGCTGTTTTTT
TRBJ2-4 | - | TRBV2 | TRBD1 | CASSGNRGTNIQYF | TGTGCCAGCAGTGGTAACAGGGGTACAAACATTCAGTACTTC
TRBJ2-5 | - | TRBV6-6 | - | CASGPRETQYF | TGTGCTTCCGGGCCCCGGGAGACCCAGTACTTC
TRBJ2-2 | - | TRBV7-2 | - | CALAEVNTGELFF | TGTGCACTGGCGGAAGTCAACACCGGGGAGCTGTTTTTT
TRBJ2-7 | - | TRBV18 | - | CASSPRAGGSSEQYF | TGTGCCAGCTCACCAAGGGCTGGGGGATCCAGCGAGCAGTACTTC
TRBJ2-3 | few | TRBV7-2 | - | CASSSTDTQYF | TGTGCCAGCAGCTCTACAGATACGCAGTATTTT
TRBJ1-4 | - | TRBV7-9 | - | CASSFGTESEKLFF | TGTGCCAGCAGCTTTGGGACGGAGAGTGAAAAACTGTTTTTT
TRBJ2-5 | - | TRBV28 | - | CASSSLGPREETQYF | TGTGCCAGCAGTTCTCTGGGCCCAAGGGAAGAGACCCAGTACTTC